These T cell receptor beta chains were read from a single sample in a study of patients and donors after allogeneic stem cell transplantation. TCRdb re-called the RT-PCR reads through MiXCR, storing one row per CDR3 protein. The sample contains under 200,000 distinct CDR3 sequences, 30% of which appear only once. The material sequenced was blood, either unsorted or a sorted T cell fraction (not recorded which). All receptors come from a human donor who was either an allogeneic HSCT recipient or a stem cell or donor lymphocyte infusion donor (not recorded which). It is not recorded whose cells these are; they may come from a transplant donor. The CDR3 runs from the conserved cysteine through the conserved F or W. D genes are given only for firm matches. Some rows mark clone size as missing; the rest say once, few, many or name a class of expanded clone.

clone size: .
J gene: TRBJ1-5
V gene: TRBV20-1
D gene: TRBD1
CDR3 protein: CSAPGQSSNQPQHF
CDR3 DNA: TGCAGTGCACCGGGACAGTCGAGCAATCAGCCCCAGCATTTT

clone size: few
J gene: TRBJ2-5
V gene: TRBV15
D gene: .
CDR3 protein: CATSITDLAAETQYF
CDR3 DNA: TGTGCCACCAGCATTACCGACTTGGCGGCTGAGACCCAGTACTTC

clone size: few
J gene: TRBJ2-2
V gene: TRBV29-1
D gene: .
CDR3 protein: CSVERDTGELFF
CDR3 DNA: TGCAGCGTTGAGAGGGACACCGGGGAGCTGTTTTTT

clone size: many
J gene: TRBJ1-5
V gene: TRBV27
D gene: .
CDR3 protein: CASGIQDRQPQHF
CDR3 DNA: TGTGCCAGCGGTATCCAGGACCGTCAGCCCCAGCATTTT

clone size: .
J gene: TRBJ1-1
V gene: TRBV28
D gene: .
CDR3 protein: CASIGGRNTEAFF
CDR3 DNA: TGTGCCAGCATTGGGGGCCGGAACACTGAAGCTTTCTTT

clone size: .
J gene: TRBJ2-7
V gene: TRBV4-2
D gene: .
CDR3 protein: CASSQEDRTYEQYF
CDR3 DNA: TGTGCCAGCAGCCAAGAAGACAGGACCTACGAGCAGTACTTC

clone size: .
J gene: TRBJ2-1
V gene: TRBV27
D gene: .
CDR3 protein: CASSFDTRPYNEQFF
CDR3 DNA: TGTGCCAGCAGTTTTGATACCCGCCCCTACAATGAGCAGTTCTTC

clone size: .
J gene: TRBJ1-5
V gene: TRBV2
D gene: .
CDR3 protein: CASSEALRSRSNQPQHF
CDR3 DNA: TGTGCCAGCAGTGAAGCGCTTCGGTCCCGAAGCAATCAGCCCCAGCATTTT

clone size: .
J gene: TRBJ2-1
V gene: TRBV20-1
D gene: TRBD1
CDR3 protein: CSAATGRSYNEQFF
CDR3 DNA: TGCAGTGCCGCGACAGGGCGCTCCTACAATGAGCAGTTCTTC

clone size: .
J gene: TRBJ2-2
V gene: TRBV25-1
D gene: .
CDR3 protein: CASEAYTGELFF
CDR3 DNA: TGTGCCAGCGAGGCCTACACCGGGGAGCTGTTTTTT

clone size: .
J gene: TRBJ2-3
V gene: TRBV9
D gene: .
CDR3 protein: CASSFRRSTDTQYF
CDR3 DNA: TGTGCCAGCAGCTTTAGACGGTCCACAGATACGCAGTATTTT

clone size: .
J gene: TRBJ1-6
V gene: TRBV11-3
D gene: .
CDR3 protein: CASSLDMNSPLHF
CDR3 DNA: TGTGCCAGCAGCTTAGACATGAATTCACCCCTCCACTTT

clone size: .
J gene: TRBJ2-7
V gene: TRBV20-1
D gene: .
CDR3 protein: CSASAGGATYEQYF
CDR3 DNA: TGCAGTGCTAGCGCAGGAGGGGCGACCTACGAGCAGTACTTC

clone size: many
J gene: TRBJ2-3
V gene: TRBV6-2/TRBV6-3
D gene: .
CDR3 protein: CASSYRARDTDTQYF
CDR3 DNA: TGTGCCAGCAGTTACAGGGCCAGGGACACAGATACGCAGTATTTT

clone size: .
J gene: TRBJ1-1
V gene: TRBV9
D gene: TRBD1
CDR3 protein: CASSPRGQGGNTEAFF
CDR3 DNA: TGTGCCAGCAGCCCGCGGGGACAGGGCGGGAACACTGAAGCTTTCTTT

clone size: .
J gene: TRBJ2-1
V gene: TRBV12-3/TRBV12-4
D gene: TRBD2
CDR3 protein: CASSLGITSDEQFF
CDR3 DNA: TGTGCCAGCAGCCTCGGGATTACTAGCGATGAGCAGTTCTTC

clone size: few
J gene: TRBJ1-2
V gene: TRBV21-1
D gene: .
CDR3 protein: CASSKSGRGDGYTF
CDR3 DNA: TGTGCCAGCAGCAAAAGTGGCAGGGGGGATGGCTACACCTTC

clone size: .
J gene: TRBJ2-5
V gene: TRBV27
D gene: TRBD2
CDR3 protein: CASSLFGLAGEETQYF
CDR3 DNA: TGTGCCAGCAGTTTATTTGGACTAGCGGGAGAAGAGACCCAGTACTTC

clone size: once
J gene: TRBJ2-4
V gene: TRBV28
D gene: TRBD1
CDR3 protein: CASRGQTNIQYF
CDR3 DNA: TGTGCCAGCAGGGGACAGACGAACATTCAGTACTTC

clone size: .
J gene: TRBJ1-1
V gene: TRBV9
D gene: TRBD1
CDR3 protein: CASSPRTGSTEAFF
CDR3 DNA: TGTGCCAGCAGCCCGCGGACAGGGAGCACTGAAGCTTTCTTT

clone size: .
J gene: TRBJ2-3
V gene: TRBV18
D gene: TRBD1
CDR3 protein: CASSPPGTGDSTGQF
CDR3 DNA: TGTGCCAGCTCACCACCCGGGACAGGTGATTCGACTGGCCAATTT

clone size: few
J gene: TRBJ2-5
V gene: TRBV7-6
D gene: .
CDR3 protein: CASSLSPQETQYF
CDR3 DNA: TGTGCCAGCAGCTTAAGCCCGCAAGAGACCCAGTACTTC